These 32 T cell receptor beta chains were sequenced from one sample in a study of Ad26.COV2.S vaccination and SARS-CoV-2 variants. The protocol was immunoSEQ multiplex PCR, while the TCRdb copy is restricted to in-frame clones and leaves out a portion. The data contain about 320,000 clones, roughly 90% of them singletons. The treatment was: roughly 19 received Ad26.COV2.S at low or high dose, single or two shots; roughly five received placebo; per-sample allocation not given. Material that was analyzed had been drawn on day 63 after the first vaccine or placebo injection. The sample was peripheral blood, taken in a trial of Ad26.COV2.S vaccine versus placebo. These receptors originate from a person aged 18-60 years who received the Ad26.COV2.S COVID-19 vaccine or a placebo.

The chain links TRBV15 to TRBJ1-6; D is unclear. Germline assignment: CDR1 LNHNV and CDR2 YYDKDF (reference sequence). There are 10 residues in the CDR3. V shed 5 bases and J shed 12 bases, with 5 bases lying between them. The CDR3 DNA is TGTGCCACCAGCGGTCGACCCCTCCACTTT. This gives the protein CATSGRPLHF.

This chain joins TRBV15 and TRBJ1-1; D call uncertain. Trimming pared 0 bases from V and 3 bases from J, leaving 8 bases between. Germline CDR1 and CDR2: LNHNV and YYDKDF (reference sequence). CDR3 length equals 14 residues. Here the CDR3 DNA reads TGTGCCACCAGCAGAGATTTTACGGACACTGAAGCTTTCTTT. Its translation: CATSRDFTDTEAFF.

This clone was picked up a small number of times. The rearrangement links TRBV2 to TRBJ2-1, with unresolved D. CDR3 length equals 16 residues. CDR1 is SNHLY and CDR2 is FYNNEI in the germline V gene. V shed 1 base and J shed 6 bases, with 16 bases lying between them. The CDR3 bases are TGTGCCAGCAGTGAAGATCGGCTATACGCCTCCAATGAGCAGTTCTTC. Amino acid sequence: CASSEDRLYASNEQFF.

The chain is built from TRBV6-5 and TRBJ2-1, with D perhaps TRBD2 (5 bases). Germline CDR1 MNHEY, CDR2 SVGAGI. V was trimmed by 5 bases and J by 1 base, leaving 9 bases between them. The CDR3 totals 14 residues. The CDR3 loop reads CASSPEGSYNEQFF. In DNA, the CDR3 is TGTGCCAGCAGTCCTGAGGGATCCTACAATGAGCAGTTCTTC.

The chain recombines TRBV19 with TRBJ2-1; 7 bases are shared with TRBD2. Per the germline V gene, CDR1 is LNHDA and CDR2 is SQIVND (reference sequence). The CDR3 is 13 amino acids. Germline trimming cut 5 bases from V and 9 bases from J; bases unmatched to any gene: 7. The chain's CDR3 is CASSAGLFFEQFF. The CDR3 region has the DNA TGTGCCAGTAGTGCGGGACTATTCTTTGAGCAGTTCTTC.

This chain connects TRBV24-1 to TRBJ1-2; D remains unclear. The CDR3 covers 14 residues. V was trimmed by 6 bases and J by 3 bases, leaving 13 bases between them. CDR1 is KGHDR, CDR2 SFDVKD, per germline. Here the CDR3 reads CATSPVGYDYGYTF. CDR3 in DNA: TGTGCCACCAGTCCTGTTGGGTATGACTATGGCTACACCTTC.

A single count supports this clone. V is TRBV27 and J is TRBJ1-1; D gene unclear. CDR3 length: 12 residues. V gave up 5 bases and J gave up 11 bases, with 15 bases separating them. CDR1 is MNHEY and CDR2 is SMNVEV in the germline V gene (reference sequence). This chain's CDR3 is CASSLPGVEAFF. CDR3 sequence (DNA): TGTGCCAGCAGTCTCCCCGGGGTGGAGGCTTTCTTT.

This sequence joins TRBV29-1 and TRBJ2-3; D is possibly TRBD1 (6 bases). Trimming cost V 6 bases and J 0 bases, with 16 bases left between them. In germline, CDR1 is SQVTM, CDR2 ANQGSEA. The CDR3 totals 15 residues. CDR3 nucleotide sequence: TGCAGCGTCGAGGGGGAGCTTACTAGCACAGATACGCAGTATTTT. This sequence encodes CSVEGELTSTDTQYF.

This chain joins TRBV19 and TRBJ2-7; a possible D gene is TRBD1 (6 bases). The V end lost 0 bases, the J end lost 1 base, and 13 bases lay between the germline ends. The V gene's germline CDR1 is LNHDA and CDR2 SQIVND (reference sequence). The CDR3 sequence is 16 residues long. The CDR3 here is CASSIDLAQGSYEQYF. The DNA for the CDR3 is TGTGCCAGTAGTATAGATCTAGCACAGGGTTCCTACGAGCAGTACTTC.

The chain combines TRBV5-1 with TRBJ1-2; D remains ambiguous. The CDR3 is 9 amino acids. The germline V and J ends were trimmed by 5 bases and 9 bases, with 5 bases remaining between them. Germline-derived CDR1 and CDR2 are SGHRS and YFSETQ. This chain's CDR3 is CASSPCYTF. The CDR3 DNA follows: TGCGCCAGCAGTCCTTGCTACACCTTC.

The chain uses TRBV7-2 and TRBJ1-3; D call uncertain. The CDR3 covers 15 residues. Trimming took off 0 bases at V and 9 bases at J, with 15 bases between the two ends. The germline CDR1 and CDR2 sequences are SGHTA and FQGNSA. The CDR3 protein is CASSLAAGEVGTIYF. The CDR3 nucleotides read TGTGCCAGCAGCTTAGCGGCGGGTGAAGTGGGCACCATATATTTT.

This clone has a handful of counts. This sequence joins TRBV6-2 or TRBV6-3 and TRBJ1-1, with 9 bases identical to TRBD1. J gave up 3 bases and V 5 bases, and 10 bases lay outside the gene matches. Germline-derived CDR1 and CDR2 are MNHEY and SVGEGT. The CDR3 consists of 16 residues. The CDR3 DNA is TGTGCCAGCAGTCCCACAGGGGGCTTTAGGGACACTGAAGCTTTCTTT. Translated: CASSPTGGFRDTEAFF.

V usage is TRBV10-1 and J usage is TRBJ2-7, with D tentatively TRBD1 or TRBD2 (5 bases each). V was cut by 8 bases and J by 3 bases, with 11 bases left in between. This CDR3 comprises 12 residues. Germline values: CDR1 WNHNN, CDR2 SYGVQD (reference sequence). The CDR3 DNA reads as TGCGCCAGCTTCCCGGGACGCTACGAGCAGTACGTC. This translates into CASFPGRYEQYV.

CDR3 sequence: CASTLTDVYGYTF. CDR3 sequence (DNA): TGTGCCAGTACTCTAACTGATGTGTATGGCTACACCTTC. The rearrangement uses TRBV6-5 and TRBJ1-2; D ambiguous. Germline V gene lookup returns CDR1 MNHEY and CDR2 SVGAGI. The CDR3 covers 13 residues. V lost 9 bases to trimming and J lost 5 bases, with 16 bases between them.

In this sample, this clone turned up once. The gene calls are TRBV19 and TRBJ2-2, with 7 bases matching TRBD1. Trimming removed 8 bases from V and 3 bases from J; junction bases left unmatched: 3. This CDR3 has 13 amino acids. Per the germline V gene, CDR1 is LNHDA and CDR2 is SQIVND (reference sequence). For the CDR3, the DNA is TGTGCCAGTCGGGACAGCTACACCGGGGAGCTGTTTTTT. Protein sequence: CASRDSYTGELFF.

This clone has only a few counts. Other DNA sequences of this sample code for an identical CDR3. V usage is TRBV3-1 (or the pseudogene TRBV3-2) and J usage is TRBJ1-2; D uncertain. This CDR3 contains 11 residues. From germline, CDR1 is LGHDT and CDR2 YNNKEL (reference sequence). Trimming cost V 3 bases and J 2 bases, with 1 base left between them. CDR3: CASSQNYGYTF. In DNA form, the CDR3 reads TGTGCCAGCAGCCAGAACTATGGCTACACCTTC.

This chain links TRBV7-2 with TRBJ1-1, with D possibly being TRBD1 (5 bases). In germline, CDR1 is SGHTA, CDR2 FQGNSA. Trimming took 4 bases from V and 2 from J, leaving 14 bases between them. CDR3 length: 15 residues. CDR3 nucleotide sequence: TGTGCCAGCAGCTCGCGGGCGGGGCATAACACTGAAGCTTTCTTT. This translates into CASSSRAGHNTEAFF.

The chain combines TRBV12-3 or TRBV12-4 with TRBJ1-1; 8 nucleotides line up with TRBD1. The CDR3 extends over 13 amino acids. J was trimmed by 4 bases and V by 7 bases; bases with no gene match: 5. CDR3 sequence (DNA): TGTGCCAGCACTCGACAGGGGTTCACTGAAGCTTTCTTT. Its translation: CASTRQGFTEAFF.

A few counts support this clone. The J gene is TRBJ1-1, the V gene TRBV5-5; no clear D. V was clipped by 4 bases and J by 2 bases, with 12 bases between them. CDR3 size: 14 residues. Germline V gene data show CDR1 as SGHKS and CDR2 as YYEKEE (reference sequence). The CDR3 DNA reads as TGTGCCAGCAGCCTAACAGTTAGTAACACTGAAGCTTTCTTT. Protein product: CASSLTVSNTEAFF.

The rearrangement links TRBV29-1 to TRBJ2-1; weak D call: TRBD1 (6 bases). CDR1 is SQVTM and CDR2 is ANQGSEA in the germline V gene. V lost 0 bases and J 5 bases, leaving 14 bases between the germline ends. This CDR3 contains 15 residues. The CDR3 here is CSVEDWTVSHNEQFF. Written as DNA, the CDR3 is TGCAGCGTTGAAGATTGGACAGTTTCCCACAATGAGCAGTTCTTC.

This clone was detected a few times. The chain joins TRBV18 to TRBJ1-5, with D perhaps matching TRBD1 (5 bases). V dropped 3 bases and J dropped 0 bases, with 15 bases sitting between them. Germline V gives CDR1 KGHSH, CDR2 LQKENI. This CDR3 comprises 17 residues. The CDR3 DNA reads as TGTGCCAGCTCACCTTGGGACCTTTCTTATAGCAATCAGCCCCAGCATTTT. Its translation: CASSPWDLSYSNQPQHF. The whole variable domain, remainder taken from reference TRBV18 and TRBJ1-5, is NAGVMQNPRHLVRRRGQEARLRCSPMKGHSHVYWYRQLPEEGLKFMVYLQKENIIDESGMPKERFSAEFPKEGPSILRIQQVVRGDSAAYFCASSPWDLSYSNQPQHFGDGTRLSIL.

This chain connects TRBV27 to TRBJ1-5; D unclear. Germline V lookup: CDR1 MNHEY, CDR2 SMNVEV (reference sequence). This CDR3 comprises 15 residues. V was clipped by 4 bases and J by 2 bases, with 12 bases between them. The CDR3 nucleotides are TGTGCCAGCAGTTCCATAGGTATTGGCAATCAGCCCCAGCATTTT. Translated: CASSSIGIGNQPQHF.

The rearrangement links TRBV11-2 to TRBJ2-6; the D is unclear. Trimming cost V 3 bases and J 8 bases, with 8 bases left between them. CDR1 SGHAT and CDR2 FQNNGV come from the germline V gene. The CDR3 extends over 13 amino acids. This CDR3 reads CASSFSHPNVLTF. The CDR3 DNA follows: TGTGCCAGCAGCTTTTCACACCCCAACGTCCTGACTTTC.

The chain combines TRBV18 with TRBJ2-3; D might be TRBD2 (6 bases). Deletions cut 2 bases from V and 5 bases from J, with 17 bases between. Germline assignment: CDR1 KGHSH and CDR2 LQKENI. The CDR3 contains 16 residues. The DNA of the CDR3 is TGTGCCAGCTCACCAGCGGGACTGTCCGGAGGAGATACGCAGTATTTT. Translation: CASSPAGLSGGDTQYF.

This rearrangement joins TRBV5-6 to TRBJ2-5; TRBD1 matches at 7 bases. Germline-derived CDR1 and CDR2 are SGHDT and YYEEEE. Trimming took 4 bases from V and 1 from J; bases not matched to a gene: 1. The CDR3 spans 13 residues. CDR3: CASSRQGQETQYF. The CDR3 DNA reads as TGTGCCAGCAGCAGACAGGGCCAAGAGACCCAGTACTTC.

The chain links TRBV2 to TRBJ2-1, with 11 bases lining up with TRBD2. This CDR3 is 15 amino acids long. Per germline, CDR1 SNHLY and CDR2 FYNNEI. The V segment lost 6 bases and the J segment 4 bases; nucleotides outside the gene matches: 5. The CDR3 DNA is TGTGCCAGCAGGGCCGGGACTAGCGGATACAATGAGCAGTTCTTC. It yields the protein CASRAGTSGYNEQFF.

The chain employs TRBV19 and TRBJ2-1; D perhaps matches TRBD2 (5 bases). V dropped 3 bases and J dropped 6 bases, with 9 bases sitting between them. The CDR3 spans 13 residues. Germline loops: CDR1 LNHDA, CDR2 SQIVND (reference sequence). CDR3 nucleotide sequence: TGTGCCAGTAGTATGGGGAGTACCAATGAGCAGTTCTTC. Its protein is CASSMGSTNEQFF.

This clone was seen just once. This chain joins TRBV7-2 and TRBJ2-1, with D possibly TRBD2 on 6 matching bases. Germline values: CDR1 SGHTA, CDR2 FQGNSA. V lost 0 bases to trimming and J lost 3 bases, with 6 bases between them. This CDR3 comprises 14 residues. Written as DNA, the CDR3 is TGTGCCAGCAGCTTAGCGGGGGGCTACAATGAGCAGTTCTTC. It translates to CASSLAGGYNEQFF.

The DNA for the CDR3 is TGTGCCAGCAGAAGACCAGGGACACGGGATGGCTACACCTTC. It codes for CASRRPGTRDGYTF. V usage is TRBV27 and J usage is TRBJ1-2; maybe TRBD1 (6 bases). CDR3 size: 14 residues. Per the germline V gene, CDR1 is MNHEY and CDR2 is SMNVEV (reference sequence). Trimming took 6 bases from V and 6 from J, leaving 17 bases between them.

There are a few counts of this clone. The V and J genes are TRBV7-9 and TRBJ1-2, with a possible D match to TRBD1 (6 bases). Per the germline V gene, CDR1 is SEHNR and CDR2 is FQNEAQ (reference sequence). There are 14 residues in the CDR3. V was clipped by 0 bases and J by 7 bases, with 12 bases between them. The CDR3 here is CASSLANTGSGYTF. CDR3 bases: TGTGCCAGCAGCTTAGCAAATACAGGGTCTGGCTACACCTTC.

This chain links TRBV11-3 with TRBJ2-2; D may be TRBD1 (5 bases). V shed 0 bases and J shed 6 bases, with 8 bases lying between them. Germline V gene lookup returns CDR1 SGHNT and CDR2 YENEEA. The CDR3 spans 14 residues. The CDR3 region is CASSLDRVSGELFF. The CDR3 DNA reads TGTGCCAGCAGCTTAGACAGGGTTTCCGGGGAGCTGTTTTTT. Variable domain in full (rest from reference TRBV11-3 and TRBJ2-2): EAGVVQSPRYKIIEKKQPVAFWCNPISGHNTLYWYLQNLGQGPELLIRYENEEAVDDSQLPKDRFSAERLKGVDSTLKIQPAELGDSAVYLCASSLDRVSGELFFGEGSRLTVL.

V gene TRBV7-8 combines with J gene TRBJ1-5; D is unclear. The germline CDR1 and CDR2 sequences are SGHVS and FQNEAQ. There are 16 residues in the CDR3. The V end was cut by 2 bases, the J end by 3 bases, with 14 bases between. CDR3 bases: TGTGCCAGCAGCTTAAGTGGCGTTAGGAACAATCAGCCCCAGCATTTT. Its protein is CASSLSGVRNNQPQHF.